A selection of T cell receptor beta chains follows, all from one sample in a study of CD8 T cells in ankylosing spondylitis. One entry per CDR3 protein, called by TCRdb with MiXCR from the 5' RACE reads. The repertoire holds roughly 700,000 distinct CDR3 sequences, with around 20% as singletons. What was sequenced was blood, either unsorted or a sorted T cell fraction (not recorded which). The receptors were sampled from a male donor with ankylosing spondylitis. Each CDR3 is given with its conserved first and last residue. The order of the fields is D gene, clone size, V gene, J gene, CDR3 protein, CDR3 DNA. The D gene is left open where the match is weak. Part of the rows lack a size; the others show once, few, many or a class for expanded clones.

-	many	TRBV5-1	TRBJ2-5	CASSRRGETQYF	TGCGCCAGCAGCCGGCGCGGGGAGACCCAGTACTTC
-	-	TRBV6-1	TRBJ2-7	CASSPLGEGGEGEQYF	TGTGCCAGCAGCCCCCTGGGAGAAGGCGGTGAGGGGGAGCAGTACTTC
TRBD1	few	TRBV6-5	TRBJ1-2	CASSRQGSGYTF	TGTGCCAGCAGTCGACAGGGGTCCGGCTACACCTTC
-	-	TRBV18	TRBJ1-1	CASHQQRNTEAFF	TGTGCCAGCCACCAACAGCGGAACACTGAAGCTTTCTTT
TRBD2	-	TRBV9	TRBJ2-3	CASSVRGLHTDTQYF	TGTGCCAGCAGCGTAAGGGGACTACACACAGATACGCAGTATTTT
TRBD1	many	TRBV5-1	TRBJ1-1	CASSSTGMNTEAFF	TGTGCCAGCAGCTCGACAGGGATGAACACTGAAGCTTTCTTT
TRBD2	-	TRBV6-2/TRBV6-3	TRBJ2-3	CASSYLREGPVGTDTQYF	TGTGCCAGCAGTTATTTGCGGGAGGGGCCTGTAGGTACAGATACGCAGTATTTT
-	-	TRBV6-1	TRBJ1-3	CASSPRTLGNTIYF	TGTGCCAGCAGTCCCCGTACCCTGGGAAACACCATATATTTT
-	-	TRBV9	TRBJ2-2	CASSVVPQNTGELFF	TGTGCCAGCAGCGTAGTGCCTCAGAACACCGGGGAGCTGTTTTTT
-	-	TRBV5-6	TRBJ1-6	CASSFRGLGSPLHF	TGTGCCAGCAGCTTCCGGGGCCTAGGTTCACCCCTCCACTTT
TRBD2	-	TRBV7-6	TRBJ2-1	CASSLGLSGGPYNEQFF	TGTGCCAGCAGCTTAGGACTTAGCGGGGGCCCTTACAATGAGCAGTTCTTC
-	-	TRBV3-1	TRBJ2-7	CASSQVRPGGHEQYF	TGTGCCAGCAGCCAAGTGAGACCCGGCGGGCACGAGCAGTACTTC
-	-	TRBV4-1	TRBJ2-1	CASSISSAYNEQFF	TGCGCCAGCAGCATTTCTAGCGCATACAATGAGCAGTTCTTC
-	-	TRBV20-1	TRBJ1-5	CSASTNSNQPQHF	TGCAGTGCTAGCACCAATAGCAATCAGCCCCAGCATTTT
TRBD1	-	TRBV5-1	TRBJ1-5	CASSLTGRESNQPQHF	TGCGCCAGCAGCCTGACAGGGAGGGAGAGCAATCAGCCCCAGCATTTT
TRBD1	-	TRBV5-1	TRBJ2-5	CASSPGTGAKETQYF	TGCGCCAGCAGCCCCGGGACAGGGGCCAAAGAGACCCAGTACTTC
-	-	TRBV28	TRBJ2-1	CASSLVGPGRNYNEQFF	TGTGCCAGCAGTTTAGTTGGGCCGGGACGAAACTACAATGAGCAGTTCTTC
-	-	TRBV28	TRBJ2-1	CASEAAETGYNEQFF	TGTGCCAGCGAGGCAGCGGAAACGGGGTACAATGAGCAGTTCTTC
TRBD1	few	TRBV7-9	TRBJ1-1	CGGDRDSNTEAFF	TGTGGAGGGGACAGGGACTCGAACACTGAAGCTTTCTTT
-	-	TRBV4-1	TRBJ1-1	CASSQVRGPGTEAFF	TGCGCCAGCAGCCAAGTTAGGGGCCCTGGGACTGAAGCTTTCTTT
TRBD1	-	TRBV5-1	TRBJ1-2	CASSPVGTGRTSYGYTF	TGCGCCAGCAGCCCCGTGGGGACAGGGAGGACTAGCTATGGCTACACCTTC
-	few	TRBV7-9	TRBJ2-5	CASSHQGWEETQYF	TGTGCCAGCAGCCATCAGGGGTGGGAAGAGACCCAGTACTTC
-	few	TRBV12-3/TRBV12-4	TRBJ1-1	CASSLGIGGANTEAFF	TGTGCCAGCAGTTTGGGTATCGGGGGGGCGAACACTGAAGCTTTCTTT
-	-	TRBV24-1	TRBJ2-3	CATSDPLHRTDTQYF	TGTGCCACCAGTGACCCCCTCCACCGCACAGATACGCAGTATTTT
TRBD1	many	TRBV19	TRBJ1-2	CASDRVGGYTF	TGTGCCAGCGACAGGGTCGGAGGCTACACCTTC
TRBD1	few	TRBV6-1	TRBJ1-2	CASSVEQGAGGYTF	TGTGCCAGCAGTGTGGAACAGGGGGCTGGTGGCTACACCTTC
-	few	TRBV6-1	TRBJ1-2	CASGQGQLNYGYTF	TGTGCCAGCGGCCAAGGACAGCTTAACTATGGCTACACCTTC
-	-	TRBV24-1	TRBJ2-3	CATSEGGWTDTQYF	TGTGCCACCAGTGAGGGGGGCTGGACAGATACGCAGTATTTT
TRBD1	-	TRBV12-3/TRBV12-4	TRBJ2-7	CASSSPLRGLEQYF	TGTGCCAGCAGTTCCCCACTCAGGGGGCTCGAGCAGTACTTC
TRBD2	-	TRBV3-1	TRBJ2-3	CASSQDSLAGASDTQYF	TGTGCCAGCAGCCAAGATTCGCTAGCGGGGGCATCAGATACGCAGTATTTT
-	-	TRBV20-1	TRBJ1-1	CSARARGRYTEAFF	TGCAGTGCTAGAGCGAGGGGACGGTACACTGAAGCTTTCTTT
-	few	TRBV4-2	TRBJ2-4	CASSQDGTKNIQYF	TGTGCCAGCAGCCAAGATGGGACTAAAAACATTCAGTACTTC
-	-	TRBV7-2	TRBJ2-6	CASSPRVPSGANVLTF	TGTGCCAGCAGCCCCCGCGTTCCCTCTGGGGCCAACGTCCTGACTTTC
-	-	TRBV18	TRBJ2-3	CASSHDRLPRPDTQYF	TGTGCCAGCTCTCACGACAGGCTACCTCGCCCAGATACGCAGTATTTT
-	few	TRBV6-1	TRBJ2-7	CASSATGRGTSYEQYF	TGTGCCAGCAGTGCGACAGGGCGGGGTACCTCCTACGAGCAGTACTTC
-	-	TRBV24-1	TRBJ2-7	CATSESGQMTYEQYF	TGTGCCACCAGTGAATCTGGACAGATGACCTACGAGCAGTACTTC
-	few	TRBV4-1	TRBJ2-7	CASSQEWGSPYEQYF	TGCGCCAGCAGCCAAGAGTGGGGATCTCCCTACGAGCAGTACTTC
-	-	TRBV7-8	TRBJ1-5	CASSFVGGFDQPQHF	TGTGCCAGCAGCTTCGTAGGGGGATTCGATCAGCCCCAGCATTTT
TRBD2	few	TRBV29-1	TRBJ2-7	CSVERGLGEQYF	TGCAGCGTTGAAAGGGGACTAGGGGAGCAGTACTTC
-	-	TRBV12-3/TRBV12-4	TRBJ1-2	CASSLRMYGYTF	TGTGCCAGCAGCCTCCGGATGTATGGCTACACCTTC
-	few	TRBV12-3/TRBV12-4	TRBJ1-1	CASSLILGADTEAFF	TGTGCCAGCAGTTTAATTTTAGGGGCCGACACTGAAGCTTTCTTT
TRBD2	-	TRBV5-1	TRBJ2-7	CASSDGTSSSYEQYF	TGCGCCAGCAGCGACGGGACTAGCAGCTCCTACGAGCAGTACTTC
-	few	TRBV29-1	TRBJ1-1	CSVQGYMNTEAFF	TGCAGCGTCCAGGGGTACATGAACACTGAAGCTTTCTTT
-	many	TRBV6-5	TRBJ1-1	CASSYSGKNTEAFF	TGTGCCAGCAGTTACTCCGGGAAGAACACTGAAGCTTTCTTT
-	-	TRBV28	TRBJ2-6	CASKGVGANVLTF	TGTGCCAGCAAGGGGGTCGGGGCCAACGTCCTGACTTTC
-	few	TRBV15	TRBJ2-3	CATSSSPPPDPTDTQYF	TGTGCCACCAGCAGTTCTCCTCCACCCGACCCCACAGATACGCAGTATTTT
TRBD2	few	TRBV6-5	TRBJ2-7	CASSSPSGGREYEQYF	TGTGCCAGCAGTTCTCCTAGCGGGGGACGGGAGTACGAGCAGTACTTC
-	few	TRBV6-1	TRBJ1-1	CASRRTLNTEAFF	TGTGCCAGCAGGAGGACACTTAACACTGAAGCTTTCTTT
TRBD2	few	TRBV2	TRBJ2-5	CASKSGTKETQYF	TGTGCCAGCAAGTCCGGGACTAAAGAGACCCAGTACTTC
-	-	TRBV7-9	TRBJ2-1	CASSPSVGVYNEQFF	TGTGCCAGCAGCCCCAGCGTGGGGGTATACAATGAGCAGTTCTTC
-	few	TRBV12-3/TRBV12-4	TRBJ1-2	CASSYEGLAGGYTF	TGTGCCAGCAGTTACGAGGGCCTCGCGGGAGGCTACACCTTC
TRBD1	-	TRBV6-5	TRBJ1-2	CASSYSMDRGQSGYTF	TGTGCCAGCAGTTACTCGATGGACAGGGGGCAATCTGGCTACACCTTC
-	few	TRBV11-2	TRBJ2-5	CASPYRGEPETQYF	TGTGCCAGCCCCTATAGGGGGGAGCCGGAGACCCAGTACTTC
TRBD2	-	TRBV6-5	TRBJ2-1	CASSWFSGGLTYNEQFF	TGTGCCAGCAGTTGGTTTAGCGGGGGGCTCACCTACAATGAGCAGTTCTTC
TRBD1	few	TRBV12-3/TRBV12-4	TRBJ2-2	CASEGQTTGELFF	TGTGCCAGCGAGGGACAGACCACCGGGGAGCTGTTTTTT
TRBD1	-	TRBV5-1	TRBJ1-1	CASSPTTGGSSEAFF	TGCGCCAGCAGCCCTACTACAGGGGGCTCATCTGAAGCTTTCTTT
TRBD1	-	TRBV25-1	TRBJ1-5	CASSDGQGNQPQHF	TGTGCCAGCAGTGATGGACAGGGGAACCAGCCCCAGCATTTT
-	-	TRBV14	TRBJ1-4	CASSHDGWFEKLFF	TGTGCCAGCAGCCATGATGGGTGGTTCGAAAAACTGTTTTTT
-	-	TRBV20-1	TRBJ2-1	CSAASDSYNEQFF	TGCAGTGCTGCTAGCGACTCCTACAATGAGCAGTTCTTC
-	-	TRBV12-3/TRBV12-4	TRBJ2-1	CASSFSPGFDEQFF	TGTGCCAGCAGTTTCTCGCCAGGGTTCGATGAGCAGTTCTTC